The sequence of this T cell receptor (beta chain) was determined in a study of spatial heterogeneity in lung cancer. About the study: Matched bulk RNA-seq gave a T cell module score that correlated strongly with tumor-region TCR transcript counts. Study findings and constraints: Expanded intratumoral alpha and beta TCR counts tracked tumor mutation counts.

Every TCR cDNA molecule bore a unique molecular identifier. TCRdb re-called the 5' RACE reads through MiXCR, storing one row per CDR3 protein. The sample lists some 15,000 distinct CDR3 sequences; around 4.7% were seen once. CDR1 is MNHNY, CDR2 SVGAGI, per germline (reference sequence). The trim removed 6 bases at V and 4 bases at J, leaving 16 bases unmatched. This CDR3 spans 19 amino acids. In this sample, this clonotype turned up many times. The antigen is not known. For a library built for alpha chains, this beta chain is a stray read; little rests on its size. Time point given: sample taken at primary tumor resection. The authors sequenced whole RNA from tumor, nontumor lung or frozen PBMC without sorting.

The clonotype originates from a female donor with early-stage non-small cell lung cancer. V gene TRBV6-6 combines with J gene TRBJ2-2; 11 bases match TRBD1. The input for sequencing was lung tumor tissue, taken at surgery. The DNA for the CDR3 is TGTGCCAGCAGGACCGGGACAGGGGGAGGCCAGGGTATCACCGGGGAGCTGTTTTTT. It translates to CASRTGTGGGQGITGELFF.